The present T cell receptor beta chain was sequenced within a study of blood T cell repertoires in COVID-19. Study summary: Both acute and convalescent COVID-19 samples were obtained from the United States, Italy and Spain. Sample material is recorded as cDNA or gDNA derived from T cells, B-cell-depleted T cells, or PBMCs.

In the authors' methods: It was from reference gene primer amplification that nucleated cell counts were estimated. Generated by immunoSEQ multiplex PCR, the TCRdb table keeps only in-frame clones and is missing some. Clonal size and the V and J genes are those of that table, whereas D and trimming came from the DNA. The sample shows about 130,000 clones, just under 85% of them seen only once. Trimming took 4 bases from V and 2 from J; bases not matched to a gene: 8. The CDR3 extends over 18 amino acids. CDR1 is SGHRS and CDR2 is YFSETQ in the germline V gene. The genes are TRBV5-1 and TRBJ2-4; 14 bases are a match to TRBD2. The sequence was obtained from a woman aged 80 or over with acute or convalescent COVID-19. Sequencing was carried out using peripheral blood. The CDR3 protein is CASSPGLAGVPPKNIQYF. DNA for the CDR3: TGCGCCAGCAGCCCGGGACTAGCGGGAGTGCCACCCAAAAACATTCAGTACTTC.